This T cell receptor beta chain stems from a study of blood T cell repertoires in COVID-19. Whole-study context: COVID-19 samples collected from the United States, Italy and Spain covered acute and convalescent phases.

Here immunoSEQ multiplex PCR was the method, and the copy in TCRdb shows in-frame clones only, minus some. Altogether about 54,000 clones are present, 75% to 90% being singletons, with the ten largest covering around 3.2%. V was cut by 0 bases and J by 5 bases, with 13 bases left in between. Looked up from germline, CDR1 is SGHDN and CDR2 is FVKESK. The length of the CDR3 is 15 residues. The chain employs TRBV14 and TRBJ1-2; TRBD1 is a possible D gene (6 bases). Sequencing was done on a sample of peripheral blood. The clonotype comes from a human donor in a cohort sampled during active COVID-19. The CDR3, as DNA: TGTGCCAGCAGCCAAGATCACGGGACATCATATGGCTACACCTTC. Residues: CASSQDHGTSYGYTF.